This TCR beta chain was obtained from a study of post-analysis software for immune sequencing data. For the study at large: Recorded disease courses covered relapsing-remitting, secondary progressive and progressive-relapsing multiple sclerosis. Some patients had no subtype annotation. Study-wide points: Strong same-batch co-clustering of samples appeared with F measure clustering. When patients were compared with controls, about five TRBV segments were more frequent, TRBV5-6, TRBV5-1 and TRBV20-1 among them.

V shed 7 bases, J shed 2 bases, and the junction held 7 bases outside the gene matches. Per germline, CDR1 SQVTM and CDR2 ANQGSEA. This CDR3 comprises 15 residues. This clonotype was picked up many times. What it binds is not known. Sequencing libraries made from TCR beta cDNA carried unique molecular identifiers. Input amounts of 1 to 10 million T cells were used. These gave approximately 500,000 cDNA molecules, so each molecule approximated one T cell. TCRdb re-derived calls from the PCR reads in MiXCR, one entry per CDR3 protein. The table lists about 260,000 distinct CDR3 sequences, 30% to 45% of them singletons.

The TCR sequence derives from a girl aged 5-17 years with multiple sclerosis. The sequenced material came from blood. The chain links TRBV29-1 to TRBJ2-3; TRBD2 aligns across 12 bases. CDR3 in DNA: TGCAGCGCAAGGACTAGCGGGGCCTTCACAGATACGCAGTATTTT. Amino acid sequence: CSARTSGAFTDTQYF.